A single TCR beta chain is shown here with its context. The antigen remains unidentified. This sample is drawn from a study of T cell responses to AZD1222 COVID-19 vaccine. Broader study findings: The study found vaccine-associated CD4 TCRs spanning spike, dominant at 160-218 and 743-854. The donor group comprised mostly white British people and more females; the analysis possibly underestimated clonal diversity. Recipients of AZD1222 seropositive at baseline numbered only 5 to 7.

Clones were read by immunoSEQ multiplex PCR, and TCRdb kept only the in-frame ones, dropping some. The data hold roughly 140,000 clones, with just under 95% observed a single time. J gave up 0 bases and V 3 bases, and 1 base lay outside the gene matches. The CDR3 has 15 residues. Germline V gene sequence: CDR1 SGHTA, CDR2 FQGTGA. Source: peripheral blood, taken after recovery from COVID-19. V gene TRBV7-3 combines with J gene TRBJ2-1, with 8 nucleotides matching TRBD2. The receptor's source is an adult who had recovered from COVID-19. CDR3 loop: CASSFSGSSYNEQFF. For the CDR3, the DNA is TGTGCCAGCAGCTTCAGCGGGAGCTCCTACAATGAGCAGTTCTTC.